The TCR beta chain under discussion was sequenced for a study of beta chain features in type 1 diabetes. Whole-study results and caveats: More deletions and fewer insertions at VDJ junctions were found in patients with type 1 diabetes. The naive, central memory and Treg TCRB repertoires of patients appeared to be more similar to one another than those of healthy donors.

This clone has just a few counts. The antigen is not known. Sequenced material consisted of expressed TCRB transcripts (all of the isolated RNA was reverse transcribed). Regulatory, naive and central memory T cell samples averaged around 3.6 million reads. Produced via immunoSEQ multiplex PCR; TCRdb's table is partial and in-frame only. The sample holds 350,000 or so clones, around 19% seen once. The J segment lost 4 bases and the V segment lost 5 bases, leaving 4 bases of the junction unmatched. This CDR3 region has 15 residues. Germline loops: CDR1 LNHDA, CDR2 SQIVND (reference sequence). Sequences were obtained from naive CD4+ T cells from blood. The clonotype was recovered from a woman between 18 and 29 years old in good health. V and J are TRBV19 and TRBJ2-2; 10 bases match TRBD2. CDR3 DNA sequence: TGTGCCAGTAGTCTTAGCGGGGGGTCCACCGGGGAGCTGTTTTTT. It is translated as CASSLSGGSTGELFF. Based on the CDR3 plus reference TRBV19 and TRBJ2-2, the full variable domain is DGGITQSPKYLFRKEGQNVTLSCEQNLNHDAMYWYRQDPGQGLRLIYYSQIVNDFQKGDIAEGYSVSREKKESFPLTVTSAQKNPTAFYLCASSLSGGSTGELFFGEGSRLTVL.